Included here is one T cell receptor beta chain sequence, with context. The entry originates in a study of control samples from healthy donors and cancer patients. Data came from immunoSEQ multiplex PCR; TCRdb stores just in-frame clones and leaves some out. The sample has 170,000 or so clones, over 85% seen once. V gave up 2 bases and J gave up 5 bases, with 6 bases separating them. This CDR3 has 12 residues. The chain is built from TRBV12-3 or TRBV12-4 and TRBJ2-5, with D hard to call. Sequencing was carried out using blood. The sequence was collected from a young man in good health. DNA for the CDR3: TGTGCCAGCAGTTTAAGTCAGGAGACCCAGTACTTC. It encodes CASSLSQETQYF.